These 10 T cell receptor beta chains originate from one sample sequenced in a study of cytomegalovirus exposure and HLA in healthy donors. The study ran its PCR with 60 Vbeta and 13 Jbeta primers. Data came from immunoSEQ multiplex PCR; TCRdb stores just in-frame clones and leaves some out. Here the sample spans roughly 110,000 clones, about four fifths being singletons. The sequenced material came from PBMCs. The source is a man in his fifties or sixties in good health and CMV-seronegative.

This chain connects TRBV2 to TRBJ1-2; D uncertain. The CDR3 totals 13 residues. The ends were cut back, 3 bases at V and 3 bases at J, with 8 bases in the middle. Germline assignment: CDR1 SNHLY and CDR2 FYNNEI. CDR3 nucleotide sequence: TGTGCCAGCAGTGAGAGGGCCCACTATGGCTACACCTTC. This encodes CASSERAHYGYTF.

The genes are TRBV19 and TRBJ1-4, with 9 bases matching TRBD1. CDR3 length: 14 amino acids. Germline V gene lookup returns CDR1 LNHDA and CDR2 SQIVND (reference sequence). With V trimmed by 10 bases and J by 8 bases, 11 bases remained unmatched. CDR3 sequence (DNA): TGTGCCACCAAGGCAACAGGGGGCAGCGAAAAACTGTTTTTT. It codes for CATKATGGSEKLFF. The full variable domain, rest sourced from reference TRBV19 and TRBJ1-4, is DGGITQSPKYLFRKEGQNVTLSCEQNLNHDAMYWYRQDPGQGLRLIYYSQIVNDFQKGDIAEGYSVSREKKESFPLTVTSAQKNPTAFYLCATKATGGSEKLFFGSGTQLSVL.

The rearrangement joins TRBV6-1 to TRBJ2-1; 7 bases match TRBD2. CDR3 length equals 14 residues. Germline V lookup: CDR1 MNHNS, CDR2 SASEGT. The V and J ends lost 8 bases and 3 bases, in that order; junction bases with no gene match: 7. The CDR3 is CASGTSEFYNEQFF. The CDR3 nucleotides are TGTGCCAGCGGCACTAGCGAATTCTACAATGAGCAGTTCTTC.

This chain links TRBV27 with TRBJ1-5; D perhaps matches TRBD1 (6 bases). Trimming removed 5 bases from V and 8 bases from J, with 10 bases in between. The CDR3 extends over 12 amino acids. Germline CDR1 reads MNHEY; CDR2 reads SMNVEV (reference sequence). CDR3 in amino acids: CASSQGHEPQHF. CDR3 bases: TGTGCCAGCAGTCAGGGACATGAGCCCCAGCATTTT.

J is TRBJ2-7 and V is TRBV4-2, with D possibly being TRBD2 (5 bases). CDR3 length: 12 residues. The ends were cut back, 9 bases at V and 4 bases at J, with 13 bases in the middle. Germline CDR1 and CDR2: LGHNA and YNFKEQ. CDR3 loop: CASNLPGYEQYF. CDR3 bases: TGTGCCAGTAATTTACCGGGGTACGAGCAGTACTTC.

The chain recombines TRBV19 with TRBJ2-1; D may be TRBD2 (6 bases). The germline V gene encodes CDR1 LNHDA and CDR2 SQIVND (reference sequence). CDR3 length: 16 residues. Trimming stripped 2 bases from V and 5 bases from J, with 16 bases between. CDR3 sequence: CASSISAHSGNNEQFF. DNA of the CDR3: TGTGCCAGTAGTATATCCGCCCATAGCGGTAACAATGAGCAGTTCTTC.

CDR3 nucleotide sequence: TGTGCCAGCAGTTTAACCGAAACAGGGCTGGGGGGCTACACCTTC. Translating it yields CASSLTETGLGGYTF. The rearrangement links TRBV28 to TRBJ1-2; TRBD1 is a possible D gene (6 bases). CDR3 length equals 15 residues. In germline, CDR1 is MDHEN, CDR2 SYDVKM. V was cut by 2 bases and J by 8 bases, with 18 bases left in between.

V and J are TRBV6-6 and TRBJ1-5; D may be TRBD1 (5 bases). The CDR3 is made up of 14 amino acids. Trimming shortened V by 5 bases and J by 4 bases, and 12 bases separated the two germline ends. Germline CDR1 and CDR2: MNHNY and SVGAGI (reference sequence). Here the CDR3 reads CASSLDRGNQPQHF. CDR3 bases: TGTGCCAGCAGTCTCGACCGGGGGAATCAGCCCCAGCATTTT.

This sequence joins TRBV7-2 and TRBJ2-1, with 9 nucleotides matching TRBD1. The length of the CDR3 is 15 residues. CDR1 is SGHTA and CDR2 is FQGNSA in the germline V gene. V trimming: 4 bases; J trimming: 8 bases; junction bases outside the gene matches: 9. CDR3 coding DNA: TGTGCCAGCAGCTCCGGGGACAGGGAAGACGATGAGCAGTTCTTC. It translates to CASSSGDREDDEQFF. The full variable domain, its missing parts supplied by reference TRBV7-2 and TRBJ2-1, is GAGVSQSPSNKVTEKGKDVELRCDPISGHTALYWYRQSLGQGLEFLIYFQGNSAPDKSGLPSDRFSAERTGGSVSTLTIQRTQQEDSAVYLCASSSGDREDDEQFFGPGTRLTVL.

V is TRBV5-1 and J is TRBJ2-5, with D perhaps TRBD1 (5 bases). V was cut by 1 base and J by 2 bases, with 12 bases left in between. The length of the CDR3 is 15 residues. The germline gives CDR1 SGHRS, CDR2 YFSETQ. The DNA for the CDR3 is TGCGCCAGCAGCTTGTACACAGGCGGTCAAGAGACCCAGTACTTC. Encoded protein: CASSLYTGGQETQYF.